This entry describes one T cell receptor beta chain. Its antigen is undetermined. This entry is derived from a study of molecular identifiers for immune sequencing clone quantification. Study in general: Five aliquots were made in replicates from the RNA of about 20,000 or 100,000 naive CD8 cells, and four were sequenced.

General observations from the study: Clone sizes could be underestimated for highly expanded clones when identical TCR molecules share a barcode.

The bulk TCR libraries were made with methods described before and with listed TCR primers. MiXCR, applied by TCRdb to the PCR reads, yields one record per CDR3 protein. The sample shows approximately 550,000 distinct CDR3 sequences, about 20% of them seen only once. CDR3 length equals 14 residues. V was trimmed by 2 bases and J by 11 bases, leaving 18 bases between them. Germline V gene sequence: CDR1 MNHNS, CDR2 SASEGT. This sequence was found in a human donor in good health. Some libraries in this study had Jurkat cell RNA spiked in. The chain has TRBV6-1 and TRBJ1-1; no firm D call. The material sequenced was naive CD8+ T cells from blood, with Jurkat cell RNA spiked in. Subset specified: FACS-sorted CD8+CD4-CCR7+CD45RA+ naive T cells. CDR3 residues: CASSEPRGEDWAFF. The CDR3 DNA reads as TGTGCCAGCAGTGAACCCAGAGGAGAGGATTGGGCTTTCTTT.